These T cell receptor beta chains were read from a single sample in a study of early T cells in non-severe SARS-CoV-2 infection. TCRdb reprocessed the 5' RACE reads via MiXCR and lists one record per CDR3 protein. The sample has 100,000 to 150,000 distinct CDR3 sequences, approximately 15% seen once. Material for sequencing was whole blood. The receptors were sampled from an adult who was a healthcare worker with PCR-confirmed SARS-CoV-2 infection or an uninfected control (not recorded which). Both conserved end residues are part of each CDR3. D genes are given only for firm matches. Part of the rows lack a size; the others show once, few, many or a class for expanded clones.

TGTGCCAGCAGCCAGGGCGGGACTAGCGGGTTCAGCTCCTACGAGCAGTACTTC	CASSQGGTSGFSSYEQYF	.	TRBJ2-7	TRBV7-9	TRBD2
TGTGCCACAGGACAGGGGCTCTCTGGGGCCAACGTCCTGACTTTC	CATGQGLSGANVLTF	few	TRBJ2-6	TRBV25-1	TRBD1
TGTGCCTGGAGGGGTTCGAACACTGAAGCTTTCTTT	CAWRGSNTEAFF	.	TRBJ1-1	TRBV30	.
TGTGCCAGCAGAATCTCCTCAGAGACCCAGTACTTC	CASRISSETQYF	few	TRBJ2-5	TRBV3-1	.
TGTGCCAGCAGCGTAGGGACAGGGGGCGAAGATACGCAGTATTTT	CASSVGTGGEDTQYF	.	TRBJ2-3	TRBV12-3/TRBV12-4	TRBD1
TGTGCCAGCAGCCAGTTCGGGACAGGGGCCCCTAATGAGCAGTTCTTC	CASSQFGTGAPNEQFF	few	TRBJ2-1	TRBV3-1	TRBD1
TGCAGCGTTGAAGGAGACCGAGAACTGGGTCCCTATGGCTACACCTTC	CSVEGDRELGPYGYTF	.	TRBJ1-2	TRBV29-1	.
TGTGCCAGCAGCCAAGTTAGAGACACTGAAGCTTTCTTT	CASSQVRDTEAFF	.	TRBJ1-1	TRBV3-1	.
TGTGCCAGCAGCCGCGGGGGGGCCATGAGCTCCTACAATGAGCAGTTCTTC	CASSRGGAMSSYNEQFF	.	TRBJ2-1	TRBV13	TRBD2
TGTGCCAGCAGTTACCCGCTGAGGGCCGGGGCCTTCTATGGCTACACCTTC	CASSYPLRAGAFYGYTF	few	TRBJ1-2	TRBV6-5	.
TGTGCCAGCCGCTGGGACTCACAAGAGACCCAGTACTTC	CASRWDSQETQYF	.	TRBJ2-5	TRBV6-2/TRBV6-3	.
TGTGCCAGCAGTGGACTTGTAAAGTACGAGCAGTACTTC	CASSGLVKYEQYF	.	TRBJ2-7	TRBV2	.
TGTGCCAGCAGCTGGGTGAACACTGAAGCTTTCTTT	CASSWVNTEAFF	many	TRBJ1-1	TRBV11-2	.
TGTGCCAGCAGCCTAGCGGGGGGGCTGGGCAATGAGCAGTTCTTC	CASSLAGGLGNEQFF	.	TRBJ2-1	TRBV7-3	TRBD2
TGCAGTGCTAGAGGGCCAACGGGGGGTCTTGAGACCCAGTACTTC	CSARGPTGGLETQYF	.	TRBJ2-5	TRBV20-1	TRBD2
TGTGCCAGCAGCTACACGGGACAGGGGTACGAGCAGTACTTC	CASSYTGQGYEQYF	.	TRBJ2-7	TRBV4-2	TRBD1
TGTGCCAGCAGCAACCAATGGCTAGCGGGGGGGCCGGGTGAGCAGTTCTTC	CASSNQWLAGGPGEQFF	few	TRBJ2-1	TRBV21-1	.
TGTGCCAGCTCCGGCGGAAACTATGGCTACACCTTC	CASSGGNYGYTF	.	TRBJ1-2	TRBV18	.
TGTGCCAGCAGTCAACAGGCCGGGGAGCCCCAGCATTTT	CASSQQAGEPQHF	.	TRBJ1-5	TRBV6-4	.
TGTGCCAGCAGCTTAGGGCCGAATAATGGCTACACCTTC	CASSLGPNNGYTF	few	TRBJ1-2	TRBV11-2	.
TGCAGTGCTAGAGACACTGAAGCTTTCTTT	CSARDTEAFF	many	TRBJ1-1	TRBV20-1	.
TGCAGTGCTAGGTCCGGGACGCGGGGGGAGACCCAGTACTTC	CSARSGTRGETQYF	few	TRBJ2-5	TRBV20-1	TRBD2